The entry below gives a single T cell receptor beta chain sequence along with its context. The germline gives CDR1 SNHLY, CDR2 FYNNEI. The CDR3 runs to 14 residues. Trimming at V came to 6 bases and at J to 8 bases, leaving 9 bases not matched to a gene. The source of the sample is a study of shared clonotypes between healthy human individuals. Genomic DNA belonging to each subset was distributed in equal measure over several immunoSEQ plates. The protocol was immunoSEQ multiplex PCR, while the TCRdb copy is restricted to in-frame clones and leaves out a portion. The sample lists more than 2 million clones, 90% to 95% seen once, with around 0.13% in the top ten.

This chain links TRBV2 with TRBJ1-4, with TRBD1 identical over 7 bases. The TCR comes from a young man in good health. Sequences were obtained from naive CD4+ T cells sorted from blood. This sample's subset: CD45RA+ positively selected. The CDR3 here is CASRRQGTAEKLFF. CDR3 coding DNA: TGTGCCAGCAGGAGACAGGGAACGGCCGAAAAACTGTTTTTT.